This T cell receptor (beta chain) was obtained from a study of vaccination and CD4 T cells after COVID-19 (dated by TCRdb to 2021 to 2024). About the full investigation: Convalescent patients had a positive SARS-CoV-2 result on nasal swab PCR, and of these patients, several had mild disease and one had severe disease. In control cultures, a CEFX viral epitope pool was used as positive control, an HIV-1 Nef peptide pool was used as negative control, or no peptide was added. The spike-specific CD4+ TCR repertoire was compared before and after mRNA vaccination in fewer than eleven COVID-19 convalescent patients and a few infection-naive healthy vaccine recipients. Post-vaccine blood samples were taken a median of roughly 75 days after the second vaccine dose, with a range of 14 to 241 days. Six males and four females were included in the convalescent cohort, with two Hispanic individuals, seven Caucasians, two Asians and one multiracial person represented. For stimulating the cultures, overlapping spike peptide pools were used, derived from SARS-CoV-2 as well as from the common cold coronaviruses HCoV-NL63, HCoV-OC43 and HCoV-229E. Participants received two doses of either the Pfizer-BioNTech BNT162b2 vaccine (n=8) or the Moderna mRNA-1273 vaccine (n=2). Post-COVID blood samples from convalescent patients were collected a median of roughly 100 days after diagnosis, with a range of 35 to 161 days. Broader findings and caveats from the paper: In convalescent patients, a median about 90% of post-vaccine SARS-CoV-2-reactive clones were detected only after vaccination, and vaccine-specific priming was suggested by this finding. The number of convalescent patients in the study was relatively small, and the study did not examine early timepoints following natural infection. Of the vaccine-specific clones in convalescent patients, 304 of 307, or nearly all, reacted only to SARS-CoV-2 spike and did not cross-react with common cold coronaviruses. Although the median number of SARS-CoV-2-reactive clonotypes went up from approximately 20 after infection to around 39 after vaccination, the increase was not significant.

According to the study, the label for this sample's treatment or condition signals: roughly 11-day PBMC culture with coronavirus spike peptide pools or control peptides (ViraFEST assay). The ViraFEST assay, used in the study, expanded antigen-specific T cells with peptide pools and then identified the expanded clonotypes through TCR sequencing. The positive SARS-CoV-2 PCR tests of the convalescent patients were dated from March to December 2020, before the Alpha, Beta and Delta variants emerged in the United States. Approximately 2.1 million PBMCs per well were cultured in IMDM with roughly 5.5% human AB serum and roughly 9.3 IU/ml IL-2, plus 10 ug/ml peptide pools. Half of the culture medium was replaced with fresh IL-2-containing medium on days 3 and 7. After approximately 10 days of culture, CD4+ T cells were isolated by negative selection using the EasySep CD4+ T cell isolation kit. Ficoll-Paque Plus gradient centrifugation was used to isolate PBMCs from whole blood, and the isolated PBMCs were then either used fresh or cryopreserved at -140C. Each culture condition was generally run in triplicate wells.

The germline V gene (reference sequence) specifies DFQATT as CDR1 and SNEGSKA as CDR2. V lost 6 bases and J lost 0 bases, and the count of bases not matched to a germline gene is 7. Inclusive of the bounding cysteine and phenylalanine, the CDR3 is 16 residues long. Only CDR3 DNA remains: 48 bases, in frame from the first base. The sample holds a few counts of this clonotype. Its recognized antigen is unknown. No much larger clonotype is one base removed from it; base qualities were not supplied. Library prep was done by PCR. TCR sequencing of DNA from cultured CD4+ T cells used the Oncomine TCR Beta short-read assay at the Johns Hopkins FTIC core. Genomic DNA was extracted from the cultured CD4+ T cells with the QIAamp micro DNA kit. Oncomine TCR Beta libraries made from cultured CD4+ T cells were pooled using unique dual indexes and sequenced on an Illumina iSeq 100. The paper's processing steps were these. Non-productive sequences were removed, and CDR3s that did not start with C, did not end with F or W, or were shorter than 7 amino acids were discarded. The MANAFEST web application was used to identify antigen-specific clonotypes by comparing peptide-stimulated wells against reference wells and other culture wells. To be called positive, a clone needed an FDR below 0.05, an odds ratio above 5, and a productive frequency above 0.1% in at least two of three replicate wells. Clonotypes that were significantly expanded in both SARS-CoV-2 spike wells and at least one common cold coronavirus spike condition were defined as cross-reactive. CDR3 homology was assessed with Levenshtein distances (stringdist) and unrooted phylogenetic trees (ape) in R version 3.6.1. Clones were called with MiXCR by TCRdb after fastp trimmed the public reads at Q25, and only in-frame beta chains were retained. Every distinct CDR3 protein forms one entry, paired with its most common genes and DNA. For this entry, the V and J calls and clone size follow TCRdb and not the study's own pipeline. This sample holds around 14,000 distinct CDR3 sequences; about 35% were observed only once. The leading ten clones occupy roughly a third of the sample.

The sample comprised cultured CD4+ T cells from blood. The rearrangement combines TRBV20-1 with TRBJ2-4, with TRBD2 identical over 11 junction bases. This TCR came from a human donor with COVID-19. The CDR3 region: CSAIAGGGRAKNIQYF. At the DNA level, the sequence is TGCAGTGCCATAGCGGGGGGGGGACGAGCCAAAAACATTCAGTACTTC.